This TCR beta chain was recovered during a study of cytotoxic CD8 clonotypes in ibrutinib-treated CLL (dated by TCRdb to the early 2020s). Regarding the study in general: The cohort had 11 relapsed/refractory and around 16 treatment-naive patients; some 17 were IGHV unmutated. Responses were partial in roughly 24 patients and complete in 2; after median approximately 69 months follow-up, roughly 15 stayed in remission and some twelve progressed. Response samples were taken after a median of roughly 12 months on treatment, ranging from 6 to 36 months. On average, each sample yielded 250,000 to 300,000 productive templates and tens of thousands of productive rearrangements. Longitudinal samples were available for about 30% of the roughly 86 trial participants. Cryopreserved peripheral blood mononuclear cells were collected at three points: before therapy, at response, and at either sustained remission or disease progression. Patients were still on ibrutinib when every remission and progressive disease sample was collected. Study-level results and caveats: Lymph node repertoires were not examined, and the timing of sampling was not matched between patients in sustained remission and those whose disease progressed. Baseline clonality exceeded that of age-matched healthy donors and correlated strongly with circulating CD8+ T-cell counts. Public clonotypes were rare and either shrank or stayed stable during treatment, and the rise in clonality at ibrutinib response reflected expansion of private clonotypes. Clonality rose at ibrutinib response, remained stable during sustained remission, and dropped back toward baseline at progression.

On a MiSeq, deep resolution sequencing aimed for a depth between 1 in 1 million and 1 in 200,000 T cells, with each clonotype covered approximately 10x on average. The immunoSEQ hsTCRB Kit was used to generate the TCR beta libraries. Processing in the source paper ran as follows. The data were analyzed with ImmunoSEQ Analyzer and ImmunoSEQ Data Assistant, and V, D and J gene assignments followed IMGT definitions. Clonality, which ranges from 0 to 1, was calculated by subtracting the normalized Shannon entropy of productive rearrangement frequencies from one. Only overrepresented clonotypes making up at least 0.05% of the repertoire of each patient were included in the public clonotype analysis. Thirteen age-matched healthy donor repertoires from immuneACCESS were used as controls for clonality. Imported from immuneACCESS, the table was reduced by TCRdb to in-frame sequences with V and J called. These copies leave out some clones; in studies compared against another copy, an unresolved V gene accounts for under half, and the cause of the remainder is not known. V, J and clone size are taken as reported in that table, and D and trimming were inferred from the DNA itself. This sample lists 150,000 to 200,000 clones; nearly 90% were detected once. The ten most abundant clones make up approximately 2.9% of the sample.

The V end gives up 2 bases and the J end 0 bases, leaving 7 bases in the junction not matched to a gene. CDR1 and CDR2 (SGHDT, YYEEEE) derive from the germline V gene. The CDR3, cysteine through phenylalanine, is 18 amino acids long. Just CDR3 DNA is preserved here, 54 bases in frame from base 1. This clone was seen only once. Its antigen remains undetermined. It has no much larger one-base neighbor in the sample; base qualities were not kept. Explained via the paper, the time point label denotes: progressive disease on ibrutinib. For TCR beta library preparation, approximately 1.8 micrograms of genomic DNA was extracted from cryopreserved PBMCs. Longitudinal blood samples from CLL patients receiving ibrutinib monotherapy were subjected to high-throughput TCR beta sequencing. The patients were enrolled in a single-center, open-label phase 2 trial of ibrutinib monotherapy.

This TCR derives from a human donor with chronic lymphocytic leukemia. Here the sequenced sample was PBMCs, taken at disease progression, from a patient treated with ibrutinib. The sequence is built from TRBV5-6 and TRBJ2-4; 11 middle bases align to TRBD1. The CDR3 corresponds to CASSFGTGGLLAKNIQYF. Read as DNA, the sequence is TGTGCCAGCAGCTTCGGGACAGGGGGACTACTAGCCAAAAACATTCAGTACTTC. With the rest looked up from the reference TRBV5-6 and TRBJ2-4 genes rather than sequenced, the full variable domain is DAGVTQSPTHLIKTRGQQVTLRCSPKSGHDTVSWYQQALGQGPQFIFQYYEEEERQRGNFPDRFSGHQFPNYSSELNVNALLLGDSALYLCASSFGTGGLLAKNIQYFGAGTRLSVL.